The present TCR beta chain was sequenced within a study of T cells in Graves' hyperthyroidism and ophthalmopathy. Germline V lookup: CDR1 DFQATT, CDR2 SNEGSKA (reference sequence). The CDR3 is 11 amino acids. Trimming shortened V by 1 base and J by 7 bases, and 8 bases separated the two germline ends. Together with thyroid ultrasound, orbital computed tomography, serum thyroxine and TRAb, clinical symptoms were used for diagnoses. PBMCs were obtained from roughly 10 ml fresh peripheral blood. This clonotype was picked up many times. TCR beta CDR3 sequences were amplified from RNA transcripts. TCR CDR3 underwent first-round RT-PCR with the HTBI primer set. From the multiplex PCR reads, TCRdb called clonotypes with MiXCR, one entry per CDR3 protein. This table holds 240,000 or so distinct CDR3 sequences, roughly 15% found once.

This chain uses TRBV20-1 with TRBJ2-7; D gene unclear. The TCR sequence derives from a woman younger than 30 with Graves' ophthalmopathy. Source material: blood. In DNA form, the CDR3 reads TGCAGTGCTAGAGTTTCGGTGGAGCAGTACTTC. This translates into CSARVSVEQYF.